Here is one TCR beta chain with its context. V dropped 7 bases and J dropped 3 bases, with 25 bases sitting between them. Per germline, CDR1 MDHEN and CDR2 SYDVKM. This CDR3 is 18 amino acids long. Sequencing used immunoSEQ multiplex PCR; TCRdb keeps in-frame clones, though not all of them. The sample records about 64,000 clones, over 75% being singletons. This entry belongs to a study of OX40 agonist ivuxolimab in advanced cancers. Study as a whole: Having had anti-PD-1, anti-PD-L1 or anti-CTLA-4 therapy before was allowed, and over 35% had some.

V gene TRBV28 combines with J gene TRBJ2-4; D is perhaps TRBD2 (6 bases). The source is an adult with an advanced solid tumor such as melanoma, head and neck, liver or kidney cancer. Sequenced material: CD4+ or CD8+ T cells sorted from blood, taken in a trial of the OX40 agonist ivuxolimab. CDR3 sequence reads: CASNPGVISGLVKNIQYF. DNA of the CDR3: TGTGCCAGCAACCCCGGAGTTATTAGCGGCCTCGTCAAAAACATTCAGTACTTC.